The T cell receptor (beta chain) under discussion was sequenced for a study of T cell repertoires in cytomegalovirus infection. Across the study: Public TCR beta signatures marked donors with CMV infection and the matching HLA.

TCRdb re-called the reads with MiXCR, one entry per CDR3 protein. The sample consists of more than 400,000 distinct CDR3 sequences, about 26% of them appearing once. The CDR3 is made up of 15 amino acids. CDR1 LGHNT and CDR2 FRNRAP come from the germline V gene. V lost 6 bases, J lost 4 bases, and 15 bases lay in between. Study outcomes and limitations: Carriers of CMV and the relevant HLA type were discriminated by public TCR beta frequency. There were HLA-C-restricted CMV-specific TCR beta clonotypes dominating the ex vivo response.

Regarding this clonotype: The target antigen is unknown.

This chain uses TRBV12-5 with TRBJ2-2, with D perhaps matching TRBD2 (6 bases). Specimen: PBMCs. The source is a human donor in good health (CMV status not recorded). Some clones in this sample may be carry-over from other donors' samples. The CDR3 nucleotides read TGTGCTAGTGGAATAATCGGAGGGGCCACCGGGGAGCTGTTTTTT. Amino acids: CASGIIGGATGELFF. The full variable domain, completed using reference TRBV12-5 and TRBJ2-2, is DARVTQTPRHKVTEMGQEVTMRCQPILGHNTVFWYRQTMMQGLELLAYFRNRAPLDDSGMPKDRFSAEMPDATLATLKIQPSEPRDSAVYFCASGIIGGATGELFFGEGSRLTVL.